The 31 T cell receptor beta chains below come from one sample, sequenced in a study of T-cell reconstitution after alpha-beta-depleted transplantation in children. Using unique molecular identifiers, the investigators prepared the TCRbeta library. Using its own MiXCR run on the PCR reads, TCRdb lists one record per CDR3 protein. The sample lists around 400,000 distinct CDR3 sequences; roughly 22% were seen once. The material sequenced was PBMCs from the stem cell graft donor, taken from the stem cell graft. The receptors shown here come from a human donor who donated a stem cell graft to a child with acute myeloid leukemia.

This clonotype was seen ten or more times. V gene TRBV4-3 combines with J gene TRBJ2-1, with 11 bases aligning to TRBD2. In germline, CDR1 is LGHNA, CDR2 YSLEER. The trim removed 3 bases at V and 4 bases at J, leaving 5 bases unmatched. The CDR3 contains 16 residues. DNA for the CDR3: TGCGCCAGCAGCCACGAACTAGCGGGAGCTTACAATGAGCAGTTCTTC. This sequence encodes CASSHELAGAYNEQFF.

The chain has TRBV20-1 and TRBJ2-5; tentative D call: TRBD1 (6 bases). The V end lost 6 bases, the J end lost 4 bases, and 30 bases lay between the germline ends. The CDR3 loop spans 18 amino acids. Per the germline V gene, CDR1 is DFQATT and CDR2 is SNEGSKA (reference sequence). The CDR3 protein is CSALKRVAGQPIRETQYF. The CDR3 coding sequence is TGCAGTGCATTAAAACGGGTAGCCGGACAGCCGATACGAGAGACCCAGTACTTC.

J is TRBJ2-5 and V is TRBV28, with 13 bases identical to TRBD2. J was trimmed by 5 bases and V by 3 bases; bases with no gene match: 3. The CDR3 is made up of 15 amino acids. Germline V gene data show CDR1 as MDHEN and CDR2 as SYDVKM. CDR3 sequence reads: CASSFWTSGSETQYF. Written as DNA, the CDR3 is TGTGCCAGCAGTTTTTGGACTAGCGGGAGTGAGACCCAGTACTTC. The full variable domain, its missing parts supplied by reference TRBV28 and TRBJ2-5, is DVKVTQSSRYLVKRTGEKVFLECVQDMDHENMFWYRQDPGLGLRLIYFSYDVKMKEKGDIPEGYSVSREKKERFSLILESASTNQTSMYLCASSFWTSGSETQYFGPGTRLLVL.

This chain joins TRBV10-3 and TRBJ2-1; TRBD2 aligns across 10 bases. The CDR3 is made up of 16 amino acids. Trimming cost V 6 bases and J 8 bases; bases outside gene matches: 13. In germline, CDR1 is ENHRY, CDR2 SYGVKD. The CDR3 region is CAIRDGLAGDMDEQFF. The CDR3 DNA is TGTGCCATCAGGGATGGGCTAGCGGGAGATATGGATGAGCAGTTCTTC.

This clonotype was seen a few times. The rearrangement links TRBV12-5 to TRBJ2-5; tentative D call: TRBD1 (6 bases). CDR3 size: 12 residues. From germline, CDR1 is LGHNT and CDR2 FRNRAP. CDR3 loop: CARDRFQETQYF. The CDR3 nucleotides are TGTGCGAGAGACAGGTTTCAAGAGACCCAGTACTTC. Looking up the rest from reference TRBV12-5 and TRBJ2-5 gives the full variable domain: DARVTQTPRHKVTEMGQEVTMRCQPILGHNTVFWYRQTMMQGLELLAYFRNRAPLDDSGMPKDRFSAEMPDATLATLKIQPSEPRDSAVYFCARDRFQETQYFGPGTRLLVL.

The sample holds a few counts of this clonotype. This chain links TRBV7-2 with TRBJ2-1; 7 bases are shared with TRBD2. This CDR3 is 15 amino acids long. Trimming removed 5 bases from V and 4 bases from J; junction bases left unmatched: 8. Looked up from germline, CDR1 is SGHTA and CDR2 is FQGNSA. CDR3 nucleotide sequence: TGTGCCAGCAGCCCTGGACTAGGGGCTTACAATGAGCAGTTCTTC. Translated, it gives CASSPGLGAYNEQFF.

In this sample, this clonotype turned up a few times. The genes are TRBV29-1 and TRBJ2-1; unclear D gene. The germline gives CDR1 SQVTM, CDR2 ANQGSEA. The CDR3 spans 12 residues. V lost 4 bases and J 4 bases, leaving 8 bases between the germline ends. CDR3 DNA: TGCAGCGTTGGGCCCGGTTACAATGAGCAGTTCTTC. The encoded protein is CSVGPGYNEQFF.

CDR3 sequence: CASSQELGFRGNEQFF. CDR3 DNA: TGTGCCAGCAGCCAAGAACTCGGGTTTCGGGGCAATGAGCAGTTCTTC. This chain uses TRBV4-2 with TRBJ2-1; D perhaps matches TRBD2 (5 bases). Germline V CDR1 and CDR2: LGHNA, YNFKEQ. With 0 bases removed from V and 6 bases from J, the gap between germline ends came to 15 bases. The CDR3 runs 16 residues.

The V call is TRBV28, the J call TRBJ1-5, with 8 nucleotides matching TRBD1. Germline V gives CDR1 MDHEN, CDR2 SYDVKM. The CDR3 runs to 14 residues. Trimming took 5 bases from V and 6 from J; bases not matched to a gene: 6. The CDR3 here is CASSETGGIQPQHF. The CDR3 DNA reads as TGTGCCAGCAGTGAAACAGGGGGGATTCAGCCCCAGCATTTT.

This chain links TRBV12-3 or TRBV12-4 with TRBJ1-5; a weak D match, TRBD1 (5 bases). The CDR3 has 13 amino acids. The germline V and J ends were trimmed by 1 base and 6 bases, with 7 bases remaining between them. DNA of the CDR3: TGTGCCAGCAGTTTAGAGGGGCCTCAGCCCCAGCATTTT. Encoded protein: CASSLEGPQPQHF.

CDR3 DNA: TGTGCCAGCAGCAGGCACTGGACTAGCGGGTCCTACAATGAGCAGTTCTTC. Translation: CASSRHWTSGSYNEQFF. This chain connects TRBV7-2 to TRBJ2-1, with TRBD2 matching over 11 bases. Germline V gene data show CDR1 as SGHTA and CDR2 as FQGNSA. This CDR3 comprises 17 residues. With 5 bases clipped from V and 1 base from J, the junction kept 7 bases outside the gene matches.

This clonotype showed up many times. The V gene is TRBV7-9, the J gene TRBJ1-1; no reliable D call. From germline, CDR1 is SEHNR and CDR2 FQNEAQ (reference sequence). CDR3 size: 11 residues. V was cut by 0 bases and J by 8 bases, with 4 bases left in between. In DNA, the CDR3 is TGTGCCAGCAGCTTAGCGGGGGAAGCTTTCTTT. It yields the protein CASSLAGEAFF.

The V gene is TRBV7-9, the J gene TRBJ1-2, with D possibly TRBD1 on 5 matching bases. Germline CDR1 SEHNR, CDR2 FQNEAQ (reference sequence). This CDR3 is built from 14 residues. Trimming took off 0 bases at V and 3 bases at J, with 8 bases between the two ends. For the CDR3, the DNA is TGTGCCAGCAGCTTAGCCGACAGATACTATGGCTACACCTTC. It is translated as CASSLADRYYGYTF.

In this sample, this clonotype turned up many times. The chain employs TRBV20-1 and TRBJ2-5; D could derive from TRBD1 or TRBD2 (5 bases each). Germline lookup yields CDR1 DFQATT and CDR2 SNEGSKA (reference sequence). Trimming stripped 2 bases from V and 1 base from J, with 11 bases between. This CDR3 comprises 14 residues. In DNA, the CDR3 is TGCAGTGCTAGACCTGGGGGTTCCCAAGAGACCCAGTACTTC. Translated: CSARPGGSQETQYF.

This clonotype was observed many times. V is TRBV20-1 and J is TRBJ1-1, with TRBD1 matching 8 bases. Trimming at V came to 3 bases and at J to 0 bases, leaving 9 bases not matched to a gene. CDR1 DFQATT and CDR2 SNEGSKA come from the germline V gene (reference sequence). The CDR3 spans 16 residues. DNA for the CDR3: TGCAGTGCTAGTAGGCAGGGGGCCCCCATGAACACTGAAGCTTTCTTT. Encoded protein: CSASRQGAPMNTEAFF.

In its sample, this clonotype was seen a few times. The chain uses TRBV29-1 and TRBJ2-1; 13 nucleotides match TRBD2. V dropped 7 bases and J dropped 0; count of bases not matched to a gene: 3. CDR1 and CDR2 (germline): SQVTM, ANQGSEA. CDR3 size: 15 residues. CDR3 amino acids: CSAGTSGASYNEQFF. As DNA, the CDR3 is TGCAGCGCTGGGACTAGCGGGGCCTCCTACAATGAGCAGTTCTTC.

The chain joins TRBV3-1 to TRBJ2-7; 10 nucleotides align to TRBD2. The J segment lost 5 bases and the V segment lost 1 base, leaving 8 bases of the junction unmatched. Germline V gene data show CDR1 as LGHDT and CDR2 as YNNKEL (reference sequence). The CDR3 extends over 16 amino acids. DNA of the CDR3: TGTGCCAGCAGCCAAGCTTCGCTAGCGGGAGTCCACGAGCAGTACTTC. Its translation is CASSQASLAGVHEQYF.

Only a few counts were recorded for this clonotype. The gene calls are TRBV25-1 and TRBJ2-7; 7 bases map to TRBD1. V shed 10 bases and J 2 bases; nucleotides not matched to a gene: 8. The CDR3 is made up of 13 amino acids. Germline assignment: CDR1 MGHDK and CDR2 SYGVNS. Here the CDR3 reads CATQGQSTYEQYF. The CDR3 DNA sequence: TGTGCCACCCAGGGACAGAGCACCTACGAGCAGTACTTC.

The rearrangement uses TRBV18 and TRBJ2-5, with 9 bases identical to TRBD2. The CDR3 covers 16 residues. Unmatched junction bases numbered 5, after V lost 3 bases and J lost 0 bases. Germline V gene lookup returns CDR1 KGHSH and CDR2 LQKENI. Here the CDR3 reads CASSPRGLAYQETQYF. Here the CDR3 DNA reads TGTGCCAGCTCACCGCGAGGACTAGCGTACCAAGAGACCCAGTACTTC.

This clonotype has a count of ten or more. The chain is built from TRBV20-1 and TRBJ2-3; maybe TRBD2 (5 bases). Per germline, CDR1 DFQATT and CDR2 SNEGSKA (reference sequence). The CDR3 loop spans 15 amino acids. Trimming removed 1 base at V and 4 bases at J, with 15 bases between. The CDR3 sequence: CSARGWAGTADTQYF. As DNA, the CDR3 is TGCAGTGCTAGAGGTTGGGCGGGTACCGCAGATACGCAGTATTTT.

In this sample, this clonotype turned up a few times. The chain employs TRBV7-2 and TRBJ1-6; D gene uncertain. In germline, CDR1 is SGHTA, CDR2 FQGNSA. The CDR3 is 14 residues long. The germline V and J ends were trimmed by 5 bases and 12 bases, with 17 bases remaining between them. The chain's CDR3 is CASSIDTPGRPLHF. The CDR3 DNA follows: TGTGCCAGCAGCATAGACACCCCCGGTAGACCCCTCCACTTT.

The chain is built from TRBV5-1 and TRBJ2-1; TRBD2 might be the D (6 bases). Trimming stripped 1 base from V and 7 bases from J, with 15 bases between. CDR3 length: 15 residues. Germline values: CDR1 SGHRS, CDR2 YFSETQ. The CDR3 reads CASSLRDLGRNEQFF. The CDR3, as DNA: TGCGCCAGCAGCTTGAGGGATTTAGGGAGGAATGAGCAGTTCTTC.

At least ten counts were recorded for this clonotype. The rearrangement links TRBV20-1 to TRBJ2-7; D gene uncertain. Germline V CDR1 and CDR2: DFQATT, SNEGSKA (reference sequence). CDR3 length equals 14 residues. Trimming pared 5 bases from V and 4 bases from J, leaving 18 bases between. DNA for the CDR3: TGCAGTGCTGAAGCCGGGTCCAAGACTTACGAGCAGTACTTC. It specifies CSAEAGSKTYEQYF.

The table lists this clonotype with many counts. V usage is TRBV27 and J usage is TRBJ2-7, with a possible D match to TRBD1 (6 bases). The CDR3 is 14 residues long. Germline V gene sequence: CDR1 MNHEY, CDR2 SMNVEV (reference sequence). V dropped 5 bases and J dropped 2 bases, with 13 bases sitting between them. The CDR3 loop reads CASSTGTSTYEQYF. Here the CDR3 DNA reads TGTGCCAGCAGTACCGGGACATCTACCTACGAGCAGTACTTC.

This clonotype was found a few times. The CDR3 here is CASSGQAYSYEQYF. CDR3 nucleotides: TGTGCCAGCAGCGGACAGGCTTACTCCTACGAGCAGTACTTC. The chain employs TRBV2 and TRBJ2-7; TRBD1 agrees at 7 bases. This CDR3 spans 14 amino acids. V lost 6 bases, J lost 0 bases, and 5 bases stayed unmatched. Germline V lookup: CDR1 SNHLY, CDR2 FYNNEI.

This clonotype was seen a few times. The chain is built from TRBV6-1 and TRBJ2-7, with D possibly TRBD1 on 6 matching bases. V lost 5 bases, J lost 4 bases, and 15 bases lay in between. The CDR3 covers 14 residues. Germline assignment: CDR1 MNHNS and CDR2 SASEGT. Here the CDR3 reads CASSRQARVYEQYF. Here the CDR3 DNA reads TGTGCCAGCAGTAGACAGGCAAGGGTATACGAGCAGTACTTC.

The gene calls are TRBV27 and TRBJ2-3; 8 positions agree with TRBD2. Germline assignment: CDR1 MNHEY and CDR2 SMNVEV (reference sequence). With 6 bases clipped from V and 6 bases from J, the junction kept 8 bases outside the gene matches. CDR3 length: 14 amino acids. The CDR3, as DNA: TGTGCCAGCAGCTTTATAGCGGGAAGGGATACGCAGTATTTT. Translated, it gives CASSFIAGRDTQYF.

This clonotype turned up a few times. The rearrangement links TRBV10-3 to TRBJ1-1; 9 nucleotides line up with TRBD1. The V segment lost 0 bases and the J segment 5 bases; nucleotides outside the gene matches: 4. The CDR3 is made up of 15 amino acids. Germline V lookup: CDR1 ENHRY, CDR2 SYGVKD. In nucleotides, the CDR3 is TGTGCCATCAGTGAGTCTGGACAGGGGAGGACTGAAGCTTTCTTT. Translation: CAISESGQGRTEAFF.

The table lists this clonotype with many counts. The V gene is TRBV7-2, the J gene TRBJ2-7, with TRBD2 as a possible D gene (6 bases). CDR3 length: 15 amino acids. CDR1 and CDR2 from the germline V gene are SGHTA and FQGNSA. Trimming cost V 1 base and J 3 bases, with 13 bases left between them. The CDR3 DNA follows: TGTGCCAGCAGCTTAGACGGAGGGCTTGGCTACGAGCAGTACTTC. Residues: CASSLDGGLGYEQYF.

This clonotype has more than one count but fewer than ten. The chain uses TRBV6-2 or TRBV6-3 and TRBJ2-7; no reliable D call. Germline V lookup: CDR1 MNHEY, CDR2 SVGEGT. V lost 5 bases, J lost 3 bases, and 11 bases lay in between. This CDR3 contains 13 residues. The CDR3 loop reads CASSGDRYYEQYF. CDR3 coding DNA: TGTGCCAGCAGTGGAGACCGGTACTACGAGCAGTACTTC.

The chain recombines TRBV5-1 with TRBJ2-1; 7 bases agree with TRBD1. The CDR3 loop spans 14 amino acids. CDR1 and CDR2 (germline): SGHRS, YFSETQ. V lost 4 bases, J lost 4 bases, and 5 bases stayed unmatched. Written as DNA, the CDR3 is TGCGCCAGCAGCACCAGGACAGGATACAATGAGCAGTTCTTC. Translation: CASSTRTGYNEQFF.